The 18 T cell receptor beta chains reported below all come from one sample, sequenced in a study of blood T cell repertoires in COVID-19 (dated by TCRdb to about 2020). Receptors were amplified or captured by the immunoSEQ multiplex PCR assay. TCRdb limited this immuneACCESS table to in-frame rearrangements with V and J called. A share of clones is missing; checked studies link under half to unresolved V genes, and the rest is unexplained. Recorded for this sample are roughly 38,000 clones; around three quarters of them occurred a single time. The ten largest clonotypes hold 1.5% to 2% of the sample. The sample consisted of peripheral blood. The receptor source for this set is a man aged 55 to 69 with active COVID-19.

The genes are TRBV2 and TRBJ1-2, with 7 bases fitting TRBD1. Losses at the gene ends were 6 bases for V and 4 bases for J; bases not matched to a gene: 5. The CDR3 is 13 residues long. Germline lookup yields CDR1 SNHLY and CDR2 FYNNEI. CDR3 bases: TGTGCCAGCAGGCCGGGACAGTTCTATGGCTACACCTTC. It encodes CASRPGQFYGYTF. Full variable domain (outside the CDR3, taken from reference TRBV2 and TRBJ1-2): EPEVTQTPSHQVTQMGQEVILRCVPISNHLYFYWYRQILGQKVEFLVSFYNNEISEKSEIFDDQFSVERPDGSNFTLKIRSTKLEDSAMYFCASRPGQFYGYTFGSGTRLTVV.

This sequence joins TRBV28 and TRBJ2-3; TRBD2 aligns across 9 bases. Germline V gene lookup returns CDR1 MDHEN and CDR2 SYDVKM. The CDR3 is made up of 16 amino acids. J lost 1 base, V lost 7 bases, and 9 bases had no gene match. CDR3 sequence reads: CASTLGLAGRTDTQYF. Here the CDR3 DNA reads TGTGCCAGCACCCTTGGGCTAGCGGGACGCACAGATACGCAGTATTTT.

V usage is TRBV12-5 and J usage is TRBJ1-1; the match to TRBD1 covers 8 bases. Germline values: CDR1 LGHNT, CDR2 FRNRAP. The CDR3 sequence is 14 residues long. V lost 5 bases and J lost 2; bases outside the gene matches: 4. The CDR3 loop reads CASGHGQGNTEAFF. CDR3 coding DNA: TGTGCTAGTGGTCACGGACAGGGAAACACTGAAGCTTTCTTT.

CDR3 sequence: CAISDSEGIAIYF. The CDR3 DNA reads as TGTGCCATCAGTGACTCGGAGGGTATAGCCATATATTTT. The chain joins TRBV10-3 to TRBJ1-3; no reliable D call. This CDR3 contains 13 residues. V lost 3 bases to trimming and J lost 11 bases, with 14 bases between them. Per germline, CDR1 ENHRY and CDR2 SYGVKD.

The V call is TRBV30, the J call TRBJ2-1, with 8 positions matching TRBD2. Germline lookup yields CDR1 GTSNPN and CDR2 SVGIG (reference sequence). Germline trimming cut 5 bases from V and 9 bases from J; bases unmatched to any gene: 9. The CDR3 consists of 13 residues. The CDR3 DNA reads as TGTGCCTGGTGCGGACTAGCAAAGGGTGAGCAGTTCTTC. This encodes CAWCGLAKGEQFF.

V usage is TRBV7-9 and J usage is TRBJ1-1; D ambiguous. The germline CDR1 and CDR2 sequences are SEHNR and FQNEAQ (reference sequence). This CDR3 has 12 amino acids. V was cut by 3 bases and J by 2 bases, with 4 bases left in between. The CDR3 reads CASSLSNTEAFF. The CDR3 DNA reads TGTGCCAGCAGCTTGAGCAACACTGAAGCTTTCTTT.

The chain carries TRBV5-6 and TRBJ2-7; TRBD2 is a possible D gene (6 bases). V was cut by 4 bases and J by 2 bases, with 13 bases left in between. The germline CDR1 and CDR2 sequences are SGHDT and YYEEEE. CDR3 length: 14 amino acids. The CDR3 here is CASSRGTGTYEQYF. The DNA of the CDR3 is TGTGCCAGCAGCCGCGGGACCGGCACCTACGAGCAGTACTTC.

The V gene is TRBV30, the J gene TRBJ1-3, with unresolved D. Trimming removed 2 bases at V and 1 base at J, with 12 bases between. This CDR3 is built from 15 residues. CDR1 is GTSNPN, CDR2 SVGIG, per germline (reference sequence). The CDR3 bases are TGTGCCTGGAGTTATATGAGAGCTTCTGGAAACACCATATATTTT. Translating it yields CAWSYMRASGNTIYF.

This clone was picked up one time. CDR3 in amino acids: CASSPAGRGGGQPQHF. CDR3 DNA sequence: TGTGCCAGCAGCCCTGCGGGCCGAGGAGGAGGTCAGCCCCAGCATTTT. This sequence joins TRBV13 and TRBJ1-5; D unresolved. V was pared by 5 bases and J by 6 bases, with 20 bases between. The CDR3 is made up of 16 amino acids. Germline V lookup: CDR1 PRHDT, CDR2 FYEKMQ (reference sequence).

This clone was found a few times. The V and J genes are TRBV7-9 and TRBJ2-7; TRBD2 matches at 8 bases. The V and J ends lost 5 bases and 5 bases, in that order; junction bases with no gene match: 17. Germline values: CDR1 SEHNR, CDR2 FQNEAQ (reference sequence). This CDR3 is 17 amino acids long. The DNA of the CDR3 is TGTGCCAGCAGCCGTCAGCGGCTCGGGGAGCGGGAGAACGAGCAGTACTTC. This sequence encodes CASSRQRLGERENEQYF.

There are a few counts of this clone. V and J are TRBV5-5 and TRBJ1-2; 8 bases are shared with TRBD1. Losses at the gene ends were 1 base for V and 7 bases for J; bases not matched to a gene: 3. The CDR3 loop spans 13 amino acids. CDR1 and CDR2 from the germline V gene are SGHKS and YYEKEE (reference sequence). CDR3 in amino acids: CASSLQGATGYTF. CDR3 sequence (DNA): TGTGCCAGCAGCTTGCAGGGGGCGACTGGCTACACCTTC.

This chain links TRBV5-4 with TRBJ1-3; the match to TRBD1 covers 7 bases. There are 15 residues in the CDR3. The V and J ends lost 4 bases and 4 bases, in that order; junction bases with no gene match: 8. Germline V gene lookup returns CDR1 SGHNT and CDR2 YYREEE (reference sequence). The CDR3 region has the DNA TGTGCCAGCAGCCCGTCGACAGGGAGGGGAAACACCATATATTTT. The encoded protein is CASSPSTGRGNTIYF.

This clone is a singleton in its sample. This chain uses TRBV2 with TRBJ2-1; 8 nucleotides agree with TRBD2. The V gene's germline CDR1 is SNHLY and CDR2 FYNNEI. The CDR3 is 13 residues long. The ends lost 4 bases at V and 6 bases at J; junction bases unmatched: 2. DNA for the CDR3: TGTGCCAGCAGTGGTCTAGCGGGCAATGAGCAGTTCTTC. The encoded protein is CASSGLAGNEQFF.

The V call is TRBV13, the J call TRBJ1-3; no clear D gene. The ends were cut back, 1 base at V and 1 base at J, with 8 bases in the middle. CDR1 is PRHDT, CDR2 FYEKMQ, per germline (reference sequence). The CDR3 contains 15 residues. The CDR3 DNA follows: TGTGCCAGCAGCTTAGCGCGGGGTTCTGGAAACACCATATATTTT. This codes for CASSLARGSGNTIYF.

The genes are TRBV4-1 and TRBJ2-1, with 12 positions matching TRBD2. This CDR3 contains 16 residues. After removal of 2 bases from V and 5 bases from J, the junction contained 4 bases not matched to a gene. Germline V gene lookup returns CDR1 MGHRA and CDR2 YSYEKL. The CDR3, as DNA: TGCGCCAGCAGCCAACTAGGACTAGCGGGGAACAATGAGCAGTTCTTC. Its protein is CASSQLGLAGNNEQFF.

The rearrangement joins TRBV6-6 to TRBJ2-1; 13 bases line up with TRBD2. The CDR3 has 16 amino acids. CDR1 MNHNY and CDR2 SVGAGI come from the germline V gene (reference sequence). The J segment lost 6 bases and the V segment lost 4 bases, leaving 6 bases of the junction unmatched. CDR3 residues: CASSSVGLAGPNEQFF. Here the CDR3 DNA reads TGTGCCAGCAGTTCCGTGGGACTAGCGGGGCCCAATGAGCAGTTCTTC.

The chain links TRBV3-1 (or the pseudogene TRBV3-2) to TRBJ1-4; D uncertain. Between the trimmed V and J ends, which lost 1 base and 2 bases, there was a span of 5 bases. CDR3 size: 14 residues. Per the germline V gene, CDR1 is LGHDT and CDR2 is YNNKEL (reference sequence). CDR3 coding DNA: TGTGCCAGCAGCCAAGTCAGGACTAATGAAAAACTGTTTTTT. Translated, it gives CASSQVRTNEKLFF.

The gene calls are TRBV29-1 and TRBJ2-3, with 11 positions matching TRBD2. Germline V lookup: CDR1 SQVTM, CDR2 ANQGSEA. The junction had 7 bases not matched to a gene; V was cut back by 6 bases and J by 5 bases. The CDR3 consists of 14 residues. For the CDR3, the DNA is TGCAGCGTGGTAGCGGGGGGGTTGGGAGATACGCAGTATTTT. Translation gives CSVVAGGLGDTQYF.